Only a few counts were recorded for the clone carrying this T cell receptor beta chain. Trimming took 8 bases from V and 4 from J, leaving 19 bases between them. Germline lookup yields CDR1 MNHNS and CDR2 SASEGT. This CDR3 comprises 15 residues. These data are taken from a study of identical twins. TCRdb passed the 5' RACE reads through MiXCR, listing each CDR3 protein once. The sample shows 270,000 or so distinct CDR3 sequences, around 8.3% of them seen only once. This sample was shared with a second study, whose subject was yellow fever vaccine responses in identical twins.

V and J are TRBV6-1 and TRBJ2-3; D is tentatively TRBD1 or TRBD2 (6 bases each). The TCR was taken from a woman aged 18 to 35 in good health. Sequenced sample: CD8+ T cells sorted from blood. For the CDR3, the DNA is TGTGCCAGCCTGGGTCGGGGGCAAGTTTCAGATACGCAGTATTTT. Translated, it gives CASLGRGQVSDTQYF.